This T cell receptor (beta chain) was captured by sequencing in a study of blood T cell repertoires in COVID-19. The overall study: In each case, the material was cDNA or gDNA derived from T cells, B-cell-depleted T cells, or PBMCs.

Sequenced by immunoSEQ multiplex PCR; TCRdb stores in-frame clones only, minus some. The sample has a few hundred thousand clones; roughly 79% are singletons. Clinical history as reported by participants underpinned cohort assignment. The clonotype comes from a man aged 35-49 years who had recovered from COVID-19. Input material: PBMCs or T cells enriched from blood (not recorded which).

CDR3 DNA sequence: TGTGCCAGCAGCTCCAGCGATAGCGGGATGACGGAGACCCAGTACTTC. Encoded protein: CASSSSDSGMTETQYF. V and J are TRBV7-9 and TRBJ2-5, with TRBD2 matching 8 bases. The V and J ends lost 4 bases and 5 bases, in that order; junction bases with no gene match: 12. The CDR3 contains 16 residues. The V gene's germline CDR1 is SEHNR and CDR2 FQNEAQ (reference sequence).